One sample yielded the 30 T cell receptor beta chains listed below, sequenced in a study of Ad26.COV2.S vaccination and SARS-CoV-2 variants. The treatment here: about 20 received Ad26.COV2.S at low or high dose, single or two shots; about 5 received placebo; per-sample allocation not given. The investigators took samples on day 63 after the first vaccine or placebo injection. The data were produced by immunoSEQ multiplex PCR, yet TCRdb's version contains in-frame clones alone and is incomplete. The table records over 300,000 clones, around 82% of them present only once. Sequencing was performed on peripheral blood, taken in a trial of Ad26.COV2.S vaccine versus placebo. These receptors were taken from a person between 18 and 65 years old who received the Ad26.COV2.S COVID-19 vaccine or a placebo.

This rearrangement joins TRBV3-1 (or the pseudogene TRBV3-2) to TRBJ2-3; 8 bases are a match to TRBD2. The CDR3 is 12 amino acids. Germline V gene lookup returns CDR1 LGHDT and CDR2 YNNKEL (reference sequence). Germline trimming cut 5 bases from V and 7 bases from J; bases unmatched to any gene: 2. The CDR3 spells CASSSGGYTQYF. DNA of the CDR3: TGTGCCAGCAGCTCGGGGGGGTATACGCAGTATTTT.

The chain links TRBV7-9 to TRBJ1-4; D gene ambiguous. The CDR3 sequence is 16 residues long. V was cut by 5 bases and J by 2 bases, with 15 bases left in between. CDR1 and CDR2 (germline): SEHNR, FQNEAQ (reference sequence). The CDR3 reads CASSGVGTTTNEKLFF. CDR3 sequence (DNA): TGTGCCAGCAGCGGAGTTGGCACCACGACTAATGAAAAACTGTTTTTT.

The chain uses TRBV18 and TRBJ1-2; 7 bases match TRBD1. The CDR3 extends over 15 amino acids. V trimming: 2 bases; J trimming: 3 bases; junction bases outside the gene matches: 6. Germline values: CDR1 KGHSH, CDR2 LQKENI. In nucleotides, the CDR3 is TGTGCCAGCTCACCAACGAGACAGGGAGACTATGGCTACACCTTC. Translation: CASSPTRQGDYGYTF. The entire variable domain, with the rest obtained from reference TRBV18 and TRBJ1-2, is as follows: NAGVMQNPRHLVRRRGQEARLRCSPMKGHSHVYWYRQLPEEGLKFMVYLQKENIIDESGMPKERFSAEFPKEGPSILRIQQVVRGDSAAYFCASSPTRQGDYGYTFGSGTRLTVV.

The chain couples TRBV11-2 to TRBJ2-5; TRBD2 agrees at 10 bases. V gave up 6 bases and J gave up 4 bases; unmatched junction bases: 14. The CDR3 runs 17 residues. CDR1 and CDR2 from the germline V gene are SGHAT and FQNNGV. CDR3 loop: CASSPIGMSSGGETQYF. The CDR3 region has the DNA TGTGCCAGCAGTCCGATCGGAATGTCTAGCGGGGGAGAGACCCAGTACTTC. Based on the CDR3 plus reference TRBV11-2 and TRBJ2-5, the full variable domain is EAGVAQSPRYKIIEKRQSVAFWCNPISGHATLYWYQQILGQGPKLLIQFQNNGVVDDSQLPKDRFSAERLKGVDSTLKIQPAKLEDSAVYLCASSPIGMSSGGETQYFGPGTRLLVL.

This clone has a handful of counts. The rearrangement uses TRBV4-1 and TRBJ2-1; D assignment may be TRBD1 or TRBD2 (5 bases each). V was trimmed by 3 bases and J by 6 bases, leaving 21 bases between them. The CDR3 is 17 residues long. The germline V gene encodes CDR1 MGHRA and CDR2 YSYEKL. Written as DNA, the CDR3 is TGCGCCAGCAGCCACCAAATGGGGGTGGGCCGTTCCAATGAGCAGTTCTTC. Translating gives CASSHQMGVGRSNEQFF.

The CDR3 region has the DNA TGTGCCAGCAGCCTGGCAGCAGGTGAGCAGTTCTTC. It encodes CASSLAAGEQFF. This chain uses TRBV5-6 with TRBJ2-1; D ambiguous. V was trimmed by 4 bases and J by 9 bases, leaving 11 bases between them. The length of the CDR3 is 12 residues. The germline gives CDR1 SGHDT, CDR2 YYEEEE.

CDR3: CASSFVSLNRELFF. The CDR3, as DNA: TGTGCCAGCAGCTTTGTCTCCTTGAACCGGGAGCTGTTTTTT. This sequence joins TRBV5-6 and TRBJ2-2; no clear D gene. Germline V lookup: CDR1 SGHDT, CDR2 YYEEEE. This CDR3 contains 14 residues. Trimming removed 2 bases at V and 9 bases at J, with 14 bases between. The full variable domain, with the rest looked up from reference TRBV5-6 and TRBJ2-2, is DAGVTQSPTHLIKTRGQQVTLRCSPKSGHDTVSWYQQALGQGPQFIFQYYEEEERQRGNFPDRFSGHQFPNYSSELNVNALLLGDSALYLCASSFVSLNRELFFGEGSRLTVL.

This chain joins TRBV7-2 and TRBJ1-1; D gene uncertain. Trimming removed 2 bases at V and 4 bases at J, with 8 bases between. The CDR3 has 13 amino acids. Germline-derived CDR1 and CDR2 are SGHTA and FQGNSA. The CDR3 nucleotides are TGTGCCAGCAGCTTACTGAGGAGCACTGAAGCTTTCTTT. It yields the protein CASSLLRSTEAFF. The full variable domain, rest sourced from reference TRBV7-2 and TRBJ1-1, is GAGVSQSPSNKVTEKGKDVELRCDPISGHTALYWYRQSLGQGLEFLIYFQGNSAPDKSGLPSDRFSAERTGGSVSTLTIQRTQQEDSAVYLCASSLLRSTEAFFGQGTRLTVV.

This clone appeared a few times. The chain links TRBV5-6 to TRBJ2-7, with no clear D. Germline V gene lookup returns CDR1 SGHDT and CDR2 YYEEEE. The V gene lost 0 bases and the J gene lost 0 bases, with 7 bases spanning the gap. The CDR3 is 14 residues long. CDR3 in DNA: TGTGCCAGCAGCTTGGGAAGATTCTCCTACGAGCAGTACTTC. It specifies CASSLGRFSYEQYF.

V is TRBV7-2 and J is TRBJ1-1, with D perhaps TRBD1 (6 bases). The CDR3 contains 16 residues. V was shortened by 2 bases and J by 6 bases, with 19 bases between the two germline ends. CDR1 is SGHTA and CDR2 is FQGNSA in the germline V gene. This CDR3 reads CASSLSSVGGRAEAFF. Written as DNA, the CDR3 is TGTGCCAGCAGCTTAAGCTCTGTCGGGGGCAGGGCTGAAGCTTTCTTT.

This sequence joins TRBV12-3 or TRBV12-4 and TRBJ1-1; TRBD1 might be the D (5 bases). The CDR3 consists of 12 residues. The ends were cut back, 7 bases at V and 11 bases at J, with 17 bases in the middle. Here the CDR3 reads CASTPAAGTAFF. CDR3 coding DNA: TGTGCCAGCACCCCGGCGGCAGGGACGGCTTTCTTT.

The chain uses TRBV20-1 and TRBJ1-2, with D possibly matching TRBD1 (6 bases). The ends were cut back, 5 bases at V and 6 bases at J, with 10 bases in the middle. The CDR3 sequence is 11 residues long. Germline V gene sequence: CDR1 DFQATT, CDR2 SNEGSKA (reference sequence). As DNA, the CDR3 is TGCAGTGCTCTTAGGACAGATGGCTACACCTTC. Protein: CSALRTDGYTF.

The chain employs TRBV29-1 and TRBJ2-7, with 9 positions matching TRBD2. Losses at the gene ends were 4 bases for V and 2 bases for J; bases not matched to a gene: 18. CDR1 and CDR2 from the germline V gene are SQVTM and ANQGSEA. This CDR3 has 18 amino acids. CDR3 bases: TGCAGCGTTGTCTCTCTAGCGGGACTCCGGAGTCGGGCCTACGAGCAGTACTTC. The encoded protein is CSVVSLAGLRSRAYEQYF.

The V gene is TRBV7-2, the J gene TRBJ2-5; TRBD2 matches 7 bases. The junction had 8 bases not matched to a gene; V was cut back by 5 bases and J by 5 bases. The CDR3 contains 14 residues. CDR1 and CDR2 from the germline V gene are SGHTA and FQGNSA. The CDR3 DNA is TGTGCCAGCAGCGCAAGCGGGGCGGGCGAGACCCAGTACTTC. Residues: CASSASGAGETQYF.

This clone showed up just a few times. The chain carries TRBV19 and TRBJ1-5, with TRBD1 matching over 8 bases. V shed 1 base and J 4 bases; nucleotides not matched to a gene: 3. In germline, CDR1 is LNHDA, CDR2 SQIVND (reference sequence). The CDR3 runs to 15 residues. CDR3 sequence (DNA): TGTGCCAGTAGTATAGGGTACAGGGGGAATCAGCCCCAGCATTTT. Translated: CASSIGYRGNQPQHF. Using reference TRBV19 and TRBJ1-5 for the parts outside the CDR3, the full variable domain is DGGITQSPKYLFRKEGQNVTLSCEQNLNHDAMYWYRQDPGQGLRLIYYSQIVNDFQKGDIAEGYSVSREKKESFPLTVTSAQKNPTAFYLCASSIGYRGNQPQHFGDGTRLSIL.

The V call is TRBV6-2 or TRBV6-3, the J call TRBJ1-1; D is uncertain. Between the trimmed V and J ends, which lost 2 bases and 2 bases, there was a span of 12 bases. The CDR3 loop spans 15 amino acids. Germline V gene data show CDR1 as MNHEY and CDR2 as SVGEGT. The CDR3 DNA follows: TGTGCCAGCAGTTACGTAGGAATCTCAAACACTGAAGCTTTCTTT. Its translation is CASSYVGISNTEAFF.

The chain recombines TRBV19 with TRBJ2-1; a possible D gene is TRBD2 (6 bases). Trimming stripped 3 bases from V and 7 bases from J, with 16 bases between. Per germline, CDR1 LNHDA and CDR2 SQIVND (reference sequence). The CDR3 covers 15 residues. CDR3 sequence reads: CASSIFAGSNNEQFF. The CDR3 DNA follows: TGTGCCAGTAGTATTTTCGCCGGGAGTAATAATGAGCAGTTCTTC.

This chain uses TRBV28 with TRBJ1-3, with no clear D. The V end was cut by 10 bases, the J end by 13 bases, with 23 bases between. This CDR3 spans 13 amino acids. Germline V gene sequence: CDR1 MDHEN, CDR2 SYDVKM. The CDR3 here is CATRSALPTIIYF. The CDR3 nucleotides are TGTGCCACCCGGAGTGCCCTCCCGACTATTATATATTTT. Using reference TRBV28 and TRBJ1-3 for the parts outside the CDR3, the full variable domain is DVKVTQSSRYLVKRTGEKVFLECVQDMDHENMFWYRQDPGLGLRLIYFSYDVKMKEKGDIPEGYSVSREKKERFSLILESASTNQTSMYLCATRSALPTIIYFGEGSWLTVV.

Comments on this clone: The germline gene is not matched at one end of the junction; a read error may be the cause. CDR3 sequence reads: CAWSSPLDRALGLYRYTF. The CDR3 nucleotides read TGTGCCTGGAGTTCGCCGCTGGACAGGGCGTTGGGACTCTATCGCTACACCTTC. The rearrangement links TRBV30 to TRBJ1-2, with 8 bases lining up with TRBD1. Germline loops: CDR1 GTSNPN, CDR2 SVGIG (reference sequence). The CDR3 consists of 18 residues.

V is TRBV11-1 and J is TRBJ2-5; 7 positions agree with TRBD2. With V trimmed by 7 bases and J by 7 bases, 9 bases remained unmatched. Looked up from germline, CDR1 is SGHAT and CDR2 is FQDESV (reference sequence). The CDR3 covers 13 residues. The CDR3 loop is CASTPGWGGTQYF. As DNA, the CDR3 is TGTGCCAGCACCCCCGGGTGGGGGGGGACCCAGTACTTC.

This chain links TRBV7-8 with TRBJ1-3; D perhaps matches TRBD1 (6 bases). Trimming stripped 1 base from V and 4 bases from J, with 8 bases between. Germline lookup yields CDR1 SGHVS and CDR2 FQNEAQ. The CDR3 has 14 residues. DNA for the CDR3: TGTGCCAGCAGCTTAGGGGGGGCCGGAAACACCATATATTTT. Translation gives CASSLGGAGNTIYF.

The chain couples TRBV29-1 to TRBJ2-5; D is undetermined. Germline CDR1 is SQVTM and CDR2 is ANQGSEA. The V end was cut by 5 bases, the J end by 4 bases, with 8 bases between. This CDR3 is 11 amino acids long. The chain's CDR3 is CSVKGSETQYF. CDR3 coding DNA: TGCAGCGTTAAAGGGTCAGAGACCCAGTACTTC.

The chain is built from TRBV5-1 and TRBJ2-5; tentative D call: TRBD2 (5 bases). The germline V and J ends were trimmed by 4 bases and 0 bases, with 10 bases remaining between them. The CDR3 contains 14 residues. Per the germline V gene, CDR1 is SGHRS and CDR2 is YFSETQ. For the CDR3, the DNA is TGCGCCAGCAGCCAGCGGACGGACCAAGAGACCCAGTACTTC. This translates into CASSQRTDQETQYF.

The rearrangement joins TRBV27 to TRBJ2-3; TRBD1 might be the D (5 bases). This CDR3 region has 19 residues. CDR1 is MNHEY, CDR2 SMNVEV, per germline (reference sequence). V was clipped by 3 bases and J by 6 bases, with 28 bases between them. CDR3 bases: TGTGCCAGCAGTTTTTTCCAGGGCGGTTTTGGGCTTCTAGGGGATACGCAGTATTTT. Translating it yields CASSFFQGGFGLLGDTQYF.

In DNA form, the CDR3 reads TGTGCCAGCAGCTTTAGCGGGAGGTTCAATGAGCAGTTCTTC. It yields the protein CASSFSGRFNEQFF. The rearrangement links TRBV5-5 to TRBJ2-1; TRBD2 matches at 10 bases. The trim removed 2 bases at V and 6 bases at J, leaving 2 bases unmatched. This CDR3 region has 14 residues. Germline V CDR1 and CDR2: SGHKS, YYEKEE (reference sequence).

This clone was counted between two and nine times. The J gene is TRBJ1-1, the V gene TRBV3-1 (or the pseudogene TRBV3-2); 7 bases are shared with TRBD1. J gave up 4 bases and V 3 bases, and 5 bases lay outside the gene matches. CDR3 length equals 14 residues. Germline-derived CDR1 and CDR2 are LGHDT and YNNKEL (reference sequence). The CDR3 region has the DNA TGTGCCAGCAGCCAGGGACAGTTCGGCACTGAAGCTTTCTTT. It encodes CASSQGQFGTEAFF.

As concerns this clone: Other DNA sequences within the sample encode an identical CDR3. The V and J genes are TRBV5-5 and TRBJ2-7; unclear D gene. The CDR3 spans 12 residues. Trimming removed 0 bases at V and 3 bases at J, with 4 bases between. In germline, CDR1 is SGHKS, CDR2 YYEKEE (reference sequence). This CDR3 is CASSLGGYEQYF. DNA of the CDR3: TGTGCCAGCAGCTTGGGGGGCTACGAGCAGTACTTC. The whole variable domain, remainder taken from reference TRBV5-5 and TRBJ2-7, is DAGVTQSPTHLIKTRGQQVTLRCSPISGHKSVSWYQQVLGQGPQFIFQYYEKEERGRGNFPDRFSARQFPNYSSELNVNALLLGDSALYLCASSLGGYEQYFGPGTRLTVT.

The CDR3 DNA reads as TGTGCCAGCAGTTACATCCGGTCGGGCAATGAGCAGTTCTTC. Residues: CASSYIRSGNEQFF. V and J are TRBV6-6 and TRBJ2-1; D remains unclear. Trimming removed 2 bases at V and 6 bases at J, with 11 bases between. This CDR3 comprises 14 residues. Germline V gives CDR1 MNHNY, CDR2 SVGAGI (reference sequence).

Only one count was recorded for this clone. This rearrangement joins TRBV5-4 to TRBJ2-7, with 8 nucleotides matching TRBD2. With V trimmed by 2 bases and J by 2 bases, 6 bases remained unmatched. The CDR3 contains 15 residues. CDR1 SGHNT and CDR2 YYREEE come from the germline V gene (reference sequence). The CDR3 DNA follows: TGTGCCAGCAGCTTAGGACTAGCAGACACCTACGAGCAGTACTTC. Amino acid sequence: CASSLGLADTYEQYF.

The rearrangement joins TRBV7-2 to TRBJ1-2; 7 nucleotides match TRBD1. Trimming at V came to 2 bases and at J to 0 bases, leaving 6 bases not matched to a gene. CDR3 size: 16 residues. Germline CDR1 is SGHTA and CDR2 is FQGNSA. Here the CDR3 DNA reads TGTGCCAGCAGCTTACCCAGGGGGGAAGCTAACTATGGCTACACCTTC. Amino acids: CASSLPRGEANYGYTF.